The sequence of this T cell receptor (beta chain) was determined in a study of Graves' ophthalmopathy and Graves' hyperthyroidism. This clonotype has only a few counts. RNA transcripts provided the template for amplifying TCR beta CDR3 regions. HTBI-primed first-round RT-PCR preceded second-round multiplex PCR. TCRdb processed the multiplex PCR reads anew with MiXCR; each CDR3 protein has one entry. The table has about 740,000 distinct CDR3 sequences, 40% seen once. The sample taken for sequencing was peripheral blood. This clonotype originated in an adult man with Graves' ophthalmopathy.

The CDR3 protein is CASSYSGGADTQYF. CDR3 DNA: TGTGCCAGCAGTTACAGCGGGGGTGCAGATACGCAGTATTTT. This rearrangement joins TRBV2 to TRBJ2-3; 8 nucleotides align to TRBD2. CDR1 and CDR2 (germline): SNHLY, FYNNEI. Germline trimming cut 5 bases from V and 4 bases from J; bases unmatched to any gene: 5. This CDR3 is 14 amino acids long.